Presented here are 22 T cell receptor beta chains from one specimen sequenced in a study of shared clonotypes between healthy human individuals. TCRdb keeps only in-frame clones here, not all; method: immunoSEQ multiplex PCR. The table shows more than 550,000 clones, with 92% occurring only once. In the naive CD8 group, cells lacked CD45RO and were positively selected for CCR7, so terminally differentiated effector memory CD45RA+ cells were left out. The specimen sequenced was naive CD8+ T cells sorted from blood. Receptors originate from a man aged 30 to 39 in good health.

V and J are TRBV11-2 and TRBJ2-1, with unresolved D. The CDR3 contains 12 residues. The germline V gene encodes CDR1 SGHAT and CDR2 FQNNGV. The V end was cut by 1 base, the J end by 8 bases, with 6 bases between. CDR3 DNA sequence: TGTGCCAGCAGCTTAGTGGTCCATGAGCAGTTCTTC. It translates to CASSLVVHEQFF.

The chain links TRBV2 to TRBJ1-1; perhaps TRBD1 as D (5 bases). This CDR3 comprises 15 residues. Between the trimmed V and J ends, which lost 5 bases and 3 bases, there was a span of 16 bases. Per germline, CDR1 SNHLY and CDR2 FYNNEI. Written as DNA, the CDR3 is TGTGCCAGCAGTTTAGTAGGGACTTGGGACACTGAAGCTTTCTTT. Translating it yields CASSLVGTWDTEAFF.

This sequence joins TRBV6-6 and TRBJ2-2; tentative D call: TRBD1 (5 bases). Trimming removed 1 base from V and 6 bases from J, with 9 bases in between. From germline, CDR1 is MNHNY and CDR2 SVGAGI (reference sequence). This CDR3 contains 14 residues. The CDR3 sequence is CASSYFRASGELFF. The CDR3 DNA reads TGTGCCAGCAGTTACTTCAGGGCGTCCGGGGAGCTGTTTTTT.

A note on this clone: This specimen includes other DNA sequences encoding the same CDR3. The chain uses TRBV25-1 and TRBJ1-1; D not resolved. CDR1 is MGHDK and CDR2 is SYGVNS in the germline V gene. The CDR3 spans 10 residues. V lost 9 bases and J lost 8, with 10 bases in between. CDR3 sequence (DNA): TGTGCCAGTGGCGGAGCCGAAGCTTTCTTT. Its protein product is CASGGAEAFF.

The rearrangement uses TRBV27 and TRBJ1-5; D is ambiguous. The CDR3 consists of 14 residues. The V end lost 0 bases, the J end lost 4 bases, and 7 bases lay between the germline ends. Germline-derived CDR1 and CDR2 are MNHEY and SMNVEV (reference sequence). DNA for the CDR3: TGTGCCAGCAGTTTATCTTCTTGGAATCAGCCCCAGCATTTT. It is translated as CASSLSSWNQPQHF.

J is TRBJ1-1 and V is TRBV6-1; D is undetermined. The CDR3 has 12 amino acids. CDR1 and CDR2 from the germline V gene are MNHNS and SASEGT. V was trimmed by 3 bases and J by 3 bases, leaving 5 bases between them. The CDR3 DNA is TGTGCCAGCAGTGAGTGGGACACTGAAGCTTTCTTT. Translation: CASSEWDTEAFF.

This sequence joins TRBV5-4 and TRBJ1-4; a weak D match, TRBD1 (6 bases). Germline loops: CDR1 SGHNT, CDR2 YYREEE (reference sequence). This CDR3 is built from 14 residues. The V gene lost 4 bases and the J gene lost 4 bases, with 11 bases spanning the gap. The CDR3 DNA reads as TGTGCCAGCAGCCCGGGACATTATAATGAAAAACTGTTTTTT. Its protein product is CASSPGHYNEKLFF.

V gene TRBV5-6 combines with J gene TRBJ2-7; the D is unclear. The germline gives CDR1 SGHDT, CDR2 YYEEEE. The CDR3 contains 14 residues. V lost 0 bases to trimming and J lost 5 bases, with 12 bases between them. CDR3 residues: CASSLASVSDEQYF. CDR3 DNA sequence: TGTGCCAGCAGCTTGGCGAGCGTTTCAGACGAGCAGTACTTC.

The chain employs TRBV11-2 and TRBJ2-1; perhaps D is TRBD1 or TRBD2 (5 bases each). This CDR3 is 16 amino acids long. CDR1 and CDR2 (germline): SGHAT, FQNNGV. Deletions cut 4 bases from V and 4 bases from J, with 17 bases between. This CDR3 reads CASSSTRDRQYNEQFF. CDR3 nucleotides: TGTGCCAGCAGCTCAACACGGGACCGCCAGTACAATGAGCAGTTCTTC.

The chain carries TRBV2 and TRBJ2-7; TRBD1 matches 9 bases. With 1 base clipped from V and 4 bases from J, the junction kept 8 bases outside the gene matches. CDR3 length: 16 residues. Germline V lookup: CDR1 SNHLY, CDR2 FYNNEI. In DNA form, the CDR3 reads TGTGCCAGCAGTGAAGGCGAAGGGACAGGGTGGTACGAGCAGTACTTC. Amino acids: CASSEGEGTGWYEQYF.

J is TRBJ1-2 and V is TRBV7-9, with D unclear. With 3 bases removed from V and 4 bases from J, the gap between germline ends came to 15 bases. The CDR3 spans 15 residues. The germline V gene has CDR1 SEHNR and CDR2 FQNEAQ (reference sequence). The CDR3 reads CASSLGFGSGYGYTF. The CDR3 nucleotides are TGTGCCAGCAGCTTGGGGTTTGGCTCTGGCTATGGCTACACCTTC.

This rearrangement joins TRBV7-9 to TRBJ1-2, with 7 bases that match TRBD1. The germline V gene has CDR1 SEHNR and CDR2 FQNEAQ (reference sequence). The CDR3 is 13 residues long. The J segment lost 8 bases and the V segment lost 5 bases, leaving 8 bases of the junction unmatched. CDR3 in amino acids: CASSIDRVGGYTF. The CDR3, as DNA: TGTGCCAGCAGCATCGACAGGGTGGGAGGCTACACCTTC.

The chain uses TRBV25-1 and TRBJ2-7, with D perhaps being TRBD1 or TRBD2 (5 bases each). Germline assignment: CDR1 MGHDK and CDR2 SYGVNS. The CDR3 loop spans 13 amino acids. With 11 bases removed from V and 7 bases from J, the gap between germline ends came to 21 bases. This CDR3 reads CAVLAPGAWEQYF. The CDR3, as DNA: TGTGCCGTCCTCGCTCCCGGGGCTTGGGAGCAGTACTTC.

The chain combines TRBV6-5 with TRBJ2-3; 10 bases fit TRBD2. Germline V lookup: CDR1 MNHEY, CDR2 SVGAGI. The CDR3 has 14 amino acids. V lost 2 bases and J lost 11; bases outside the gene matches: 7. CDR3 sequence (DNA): TGTGCCAGCAGTTACGAGCTAGCGGGAGTGGGGCAGTATTTT. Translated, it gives CASSYELAGVGQYF.

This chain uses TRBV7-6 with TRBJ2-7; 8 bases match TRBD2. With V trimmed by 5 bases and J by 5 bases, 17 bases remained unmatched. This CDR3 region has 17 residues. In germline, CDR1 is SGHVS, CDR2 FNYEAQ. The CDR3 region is CASSPRGGISGRDEQYF. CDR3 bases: TGTGCCAGCAGCCCGAGGGGGGGGATCAGCGGGAGAGACGAGCAGTACTTC.

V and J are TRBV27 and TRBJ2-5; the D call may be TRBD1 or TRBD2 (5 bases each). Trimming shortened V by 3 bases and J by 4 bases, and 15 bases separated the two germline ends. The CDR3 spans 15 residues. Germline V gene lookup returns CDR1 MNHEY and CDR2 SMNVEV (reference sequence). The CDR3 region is CASSFRGLRGETQYF. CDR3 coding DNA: TGTGCCAGCAGTTTTAGGGGTCTGAGGGGAGAGACCCAGTACTTC.

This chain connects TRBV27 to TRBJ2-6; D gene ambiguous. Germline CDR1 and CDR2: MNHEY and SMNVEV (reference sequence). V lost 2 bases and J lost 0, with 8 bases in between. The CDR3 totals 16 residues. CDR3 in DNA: TGTGCCAGCAGTTTAGTCCCCCTCTCTGGGGCCAACGTCCTGACTTTC. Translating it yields CASSLVPLSGANVLTF.

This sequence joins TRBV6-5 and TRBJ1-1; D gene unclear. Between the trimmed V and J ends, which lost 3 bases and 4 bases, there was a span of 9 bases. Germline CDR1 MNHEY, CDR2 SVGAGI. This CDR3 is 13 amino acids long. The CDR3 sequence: CASSYKVITEAFF. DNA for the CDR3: TGTGCCAGCAGTTATAAGGTAATCACTGAAGCTTTCTTT.

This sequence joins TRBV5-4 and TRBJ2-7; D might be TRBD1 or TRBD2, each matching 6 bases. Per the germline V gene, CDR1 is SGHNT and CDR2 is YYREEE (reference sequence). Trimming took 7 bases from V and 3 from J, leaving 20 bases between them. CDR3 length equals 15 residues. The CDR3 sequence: CASGLSGAPLYEQYF. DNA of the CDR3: TGTGCCAGCGGTTTGTCGGGGGCTCCTCTCTACGAGCAGTACTTC.

CDR3 nucleotides: TGTGCCATCACGACTAGCGCCGAGACCCAGTACTTC. Its translation is CAITTSAETQYF. The chain combines TRBV2 with TRBJ2-5; 8 bases fit TRBD2. Trimming cost V 10 bases and J 5 bases; bases outside gene matches: 6. The germline CDR1 and CDR2 sequences are SNHLY and FYNNEI. This CDR3 spans 12 amino acids.

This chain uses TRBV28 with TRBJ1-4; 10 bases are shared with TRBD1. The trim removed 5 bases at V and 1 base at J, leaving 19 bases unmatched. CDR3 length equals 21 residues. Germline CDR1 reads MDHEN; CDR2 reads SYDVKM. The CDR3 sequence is CASSPVQPADRGQETNEKLFF. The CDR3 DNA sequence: TGTGCCAGCAGTCCAGTCCAACCAGCAGACAGGGGGCAGGAAACTAATGAAAAACTGTTTTTT.

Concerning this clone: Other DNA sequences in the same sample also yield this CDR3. CDR3 region: CASSVDGGETQYF. The CDR3 DNA sequence: TGTGCCAGCAGCGTAGACGGGGGGGAGACCCAGTACTTC. The chain has TRBV9 and TRBJ2-5, with 7 bases identical to TRBD2. Germline V CDR1 and CDR2: SGDLS, YYNGEE. The CDR3 sequence is 13 residues long. Losses at the gene ends were 0 bases for V and 5 bases for J; bases not matched to a gene: 1.